One sample yielded the 22 T cell receptor beta chains listed below, sequenced in a study of cytotoxic CD8 clonotypes in ibrutinib-treated CLL. Sequencing used immunoSEQ multiplex PCR; TCRdb keeps in-frame clones, though not all of them. The sample lists more than 150,000 clones, over 60% occurring once. Sequencing used PBMCs, obtained after 24 months of ibrutinib treatment. These receptors came from a human donor with chronic lymphocytic leukemia.

The chain has TRBV14 and TRBJ2-3, with D perhaps TRBD2 (5 bases). V lost 4 bases and J 0 bases, leaving 17 bases between the germline ends. CDR3 length equals 17 residues. From germline, CDR1 is SGHDN and CDR2 FVKESK. The CDR3 DNA reads TGTGCCAGCAGCCCGCGCCGGGGTAGCGCTAGCACAGATACGCAGTATTTT. Its translation is CASSPRRGSASTDTQYF.

This sequence joins TRBV4-2 and TRBJ2-7; TRBD1 is a possible D gene (5 bases). With 0 bases removed from V and 5 bases from J, the gap between germline ends came to 8 bases. The CDR3 sequence is 13 residues long. Per the germline V gene, CDR1 is LGHNA and CDR2 is YNFKEQ. CDR3 residues: CASSQDRDDEQYF. The CDR3 nucleotides read TGTGCCAGCAGCCAAGACAGGGATGACGAGCAGTACTTC.

V and J are TRBV28 and TRBJ2-1, with D perhaps TRBD2 (5 bases). Deletions cut 3 bases from V and 8 bases from J, with 11 bases between. Germline-derived CDR1 and CDR2 are MDHEN and SYDVKM. This CDR3 has 13 amino acids. Here the CDR3 DNA reads TGTGCCAGCAGTTTTCTAGCCTGGGATGAGCAGTTCTTC. This translates into CASSFLAWDEQFF.

The CDR3 reads CASSRQGGCIHEQYF. The CDR3 coding sequence is TGTGCCAGCAGCAGACAGGGGGGTTGCATCCACGAGCAGTACTTC. The chain links TRBV7-4 to TRBJ2-7, with 9 bases aligning to TRBD1. The CDR3 has 15 amino acids. Germline lookup yields CDR1 SGHVT and CDR2 SQSDAQ. Trimming took 5 bases from V and 5 from J; bases not matched to a gene: 10.

This clone was recorded a few times. The rearrangement links TRBV6-5 to TRBJ2-1; 7 nucleotides line up with TRBD1. V gave up 6 bases and J gave up 5 bases; unmatched junction bases: 10. The CDR3 sequence is 15 residues long. Germline V gene sequence: CDR1 MNHEY, CDR2 SVGAGI. CDR3 DNA sequence: TGTGCCAGCAGGACTTGGGAGACAGGGAACAATGAGCAGTTCTTC. Encoded protein: CASRTWETGNNEQFF.

This chain links TRBV4-3 with TRBJ1-2, with 7 bases aligning to TRBD1. Trimming took 3 bases from V and 8 from J; bases not matched to a gene: 9. CDR3 length equals 14 residues. Germline CDR1 reads LGHNA; CDR2 reads YSLEER. CDR3 protein: CASSHMTGLGGYTF. CDR3 DNA: TGCGCCAGCAGCCATATGACAGGGTTGGGAGGCTACACCTTC.

This chain joins TRBV7-9 and TRBJ1-5; D is unclear. The CDR3 is 13 residues long. Per the germline V gene, CDR1 is SEHNR and CDR2 is FQNEAQ (reference sequence). With 0 bases removed from V and 7 bases from J, the gap between germline ends came to 7 bases. DNA of the CDR3: TGTGCCAGCAGCTTAGCGGCCCTCCAGCCCCAGCATTTT. This codes for CASSLAALQPQHF.

The CDR3 region is CASSLEDRAQETQYF. DNA for the CDR3: TGCGCCAGCAGCTTGGAGGATAGAGCCCAAGAGACCCAGTACTTC. The V call is TRBV5-1, the J call TRBJ2-5, with D unresolved. The CDR3 covers 15 residues. The germline V and J ends were trimmed by 0 bases and 1 base, with 10 bases remaining between them. CDR1 and CDR2 from the germline V gene are SGHRS and YFSETQ.

This clone was seen a handful of times. The chain uses TRBV7-2 and TRBJ2-3; D gene uncertain. The germline CDR1 and CDR2 sequences are SGHTA and FQGNSA. V lost 1 base to trimming and J lost 3 bases, with 8 bases between them. The CDR3 has 14 residues. The CDR3 sequence: CASSLVPETDTQYF. The CDR3, as DNA: TGTGCCAGCAGCTTAGTGCCGGAGACAGATACGCAGTATTTT.

Only one count was recorded for this clone. The chain employs TRBV19 and TRBJ2-2, with 10 bases that match TRBD1. This CDR3 region has 14 residues. From germline, CDR1 is LNHDA and CDR2 SQIVND (reference sequence). Trimming removed 7 bases from V and 9 bases from J; junction bases left unmatched: 8. Written as DNA, the CDR3 is TGTGCCAGTACCCGACAGGGGGCGGGCAGGGAGCTGTTTTTT. Its protein product is CASTRQGAGRELFF.

The J gene is TRBJ1-1, the V gene TRBV7-2; possible D gene TRBD1, 6 bases. CDR1 is SGHTA, CDR2 FQGNSA, per germline. This CDR3 is 13 amino acids long. V was shortened by 5 bases and J by 5 bases, with 12 bases between the two germline ends. In DNA form, the CDR3 reads TGTGCCAGCAGCCGAATCAGGGGTACTGAAGCTTTCTTT. Its protein is CASSRIRGTEAFF.

As DNA, the CDR3 is TGTGCCTGGAGGGGAGAGAGCAACATTCAGTACTTC. This codes for CAWRGESNIQYF. The chain has TRBV30 and TRBJ2-4, with D maybe TRBD2 (5 bases). This CDR3 has 12 residues. V was pared by 3 bases and J by 7 bases, with 10 bases between. CDR1 is GTSNPN, CDR2 SVGIG, per germline (reference sequence).

CDR3 DNA sequence: TGCGCCAGCAGCTTGGCTAGCGGGAGTTTCTACGAGCAGTACTTC. Protein product: CASSLASGSFYEQYF. The chain uses TRBV5-1 and TRBJ2-7, with 10 nucleotides matching TRBD2. Germline loops: CDR1 SGHRS, CDR2 YFSETQ. Trimming removed 0 bases from V and 3 bases from J; junction bases left unmatched: 3. The CDR3 has 15 amino acids.

The genes are TRBV7-9 and TRBJ2-2, with D uncertain. The CDR3 sequence is 14 residues long. V was cut by 3 bases and J by 5 bases, with 10 bases left in between. Germline V gene sequence: CDR1 SEHNR, CDR2 FQNEAQ (reference sequence). Written as DNA, the CDR3 is TGTGCCAGCAGCTTTCTACCGGATACCGGGGAGCTGTTTTTT. It translates to CASSFLPDTGELFF.

This sequence joins TRBV5-1 and TRBJ2-7; D is ambiguous. The CDR3 is 13 residues long. Trimming pared 8 bases from V and 2 bases from J, leaving 14 bases between. Germline CDR1 SGHRS, CDR2 YFSETQ. CDR3 protein: CASNMENPYEQYF. CDR3 in DNA: TGCGCCAGTAATATGGAGAACCCCTACGAGCAGTACTTC.

The V gene is TRBV15, the J gene TRBJ1-2, with 8 bases matching TRBD1. Germline V CDR1 and CDR2: LNHNV, YYDKDF (reference sequence). Unmatched junction bases numbered 17, after V lost 6 bases and J lost 2 bases. The CDR3 spans 18 residues. CDR3 DNA: TGTGCCACCAGTACATATGGACAGGGCGAGGGGCCCAACTATGGCTACACCTTC. Translating gives CATSTYGQGEGPNYGYTF. Combining the CDR3 with reference TRBV15 and TRBJ1-2 gives the whole variable domain DAMVIQNPRYQVTQFGKPVTLSCSQTLNHNVMYWYQQKSSQAPKLLFHYYDKDFNNEADTPDNFQSRRPNTSFCFLDIRSPGLGDTAMYLCATSTYGQGEGPNYGYTFGSGTRLTVV.

This clone has a handful of counts. The rearrangement uses TRBV11-1 and TRBJ2-1, with a possible D match to TRBD2 (6 bases). V was clipped by 8 bases and J by 1 base, with 12 bases between them. Per germline, CDR1 SGHAT and CDR2 FQDESV (reference sequence). The CDR3 is 14 amino acids. The CDR3 sequence is CASQLAGSYNEQFF. CDR3 bases: TGTGCCAGCCAACTAGCAGGGTCCTACAATGAGCAGTTCTTC.

This clone showed up just a few times. The chain recombines TRBV30 with TRBJ1-5, with TRBD1 matching over 7 bases. Germline V CDR1 and CDR2: GTSNPN, SVGIG (reference sequence). The CDR3 runs 14 residues. V lost 5 bases and J lost 3; bases outside the gene matches: 7. Here the CDR3 reads CAWEGQTYNQPQHF. In DNA, the CDR3 is TGTGCCTGGGAGGGACAGACGTACAATCAGCCCCAGCATTTT.

The chain joins TRBV7-2 to TRBJ2-3; D gene unclear. The CDR3 loop spans 14 amino acids. The V and J ends lost 5 bases and 0 bases respectively, with 9 bases between them. Germline V gene lookup returns CDR1 SGHTA and CDR2 FQGNSA. DNA for the CDR3: TGTGCCAGCAGCGAGTGGGGTAGCACAGATACGCAGTATTTT. Translation: CASSEWGSTDTQYF.

The CDR3 DNA reads TGTGCCAGCAGCGCCTCCGGGACTAAGGGGGAGACCCAGTACTTC. Amino acids: CASSASGTKGETQYF. This sequence joins TRBV9 and TRBJ2-5, with 7 bases lining up with TRBD2. CDR3 length equals 15 residues. Germline CDR1 SGDLS, CDR2 YYNGEE. V lost 3 bases to trimming and J lost 5 bases; unmatched junction nucleotides: 10.

This clone appeared a few times. This sequence joins TRBV4-1 and TRBJ1-2; possibly TRBD1 for D (6 bases). The CDR3 has 13 residues. Trimming took off 4 bases at V and 3 bases at J, with 9 bases between the two ends. Germline CDR1 is MGHRA and CDR2 is YSYEKL. As DNA, the CDR3 is TGCGCCAGCAGCCCTAGGGGGTACTATGGCTACACCTTC. Its protein is CASSPRGYYGYTF.

The chain recombines TRBV11-2 with TRBJ2-7; 9 nucleotides agree with TRBD1. Trimming removed 1 base from V and 3 bases from J; junction bases left unmatched: 7. The CDR3 is 16 residues long. Germline CDR1 and CDR2: SGHAT and FQNNGV. CDR3 in DNA: TGTGCCAGCAGCTTAGGCGCCGGGACAGGGTTCTACGAGCAGTACTTC. This gives the protein CASSLGAGTGFYEQYF.